The rows below give T cell receptor beta chains drawn from one sample of a study of CD8+ T cells in alopecia areata. Profiled with immunoSEQ multiplex PCR; TCRdb holds only in-frame clones, not every one. Here the sample spans some 180,000 clones, around half being singletons. The sample in question was CD8+ T cells sorted from blood, obtained at week 24, from a patient treated with tofacitinib. Receptor source: a human donor with alopecia areata. Each CDR3 is given with its conserved first and last residue. The D gene is left open where the match is weak. Clone size is stated in some rows and not others, as once, few, many or a class when expanded.

j_call | d_call | clone_size | v_call | cdr3_nt | cdr3_aa
TRBJ2-3 | - | few | TRBV7-9 | TGTGCCAGCAGCTTAGGGGCAGGCTATAAGGCGGATACGCAGTATTTT | CASSLGAGYKADTQYF
TRBJ1-1 | - | - | TRBV2 | TGTGCCAGCAGTCAAGGCCCTGAAGCTTTCTTT | CASSQGPEAFF
TRBJ1-5 | - | - | TRBV6-6 | TGTGCCAGCAGAGGGCCTGGAAGCAATCAGCCCCAGCATTTT | CASRGPGSNQPQHF
TRBJ1-1 | - | - | TRBV5-4 | TGTGCCAGCAGTTCGGGGATGAACACTGAAGCTTTCTTT | CASSSGMNTEAFF
TRBJ1-1 | TRBD1 | - | TRBV6-5 | TGTGCCAGCAGCCAGGGGGTGAACACTGAAGCTTTCTTT | CASSQGVNTEAFF
TRBJ1-5 | - | few | TRBV2 | TGTGCCAGCAGTCTCCACGGGGGGGACCAGCCCCAGCATTTT | CASSLHGGDQPQHF
TRBJ1-2 | - | - | TRBV25-1 | TGTGCCAGCAAAGAAGATGGCTACACCTTC | CASKEDGYTF
TRBJ2-1 | TRBD2 | - | TRBV9 | TGTGCCAGCAGCGCGTTAGCGGGGAAATACAATGAGCAGTTCTTC | CASSALAGKYNEQFF
TRBJ2-7 | - | - | TRBV6-6 | TGTGCCAGCAGTGCTACAGGGGAGGGCACCTACGAGCAGTACTTC | CASSATGEGTYEQYF
TRBJ1-1 | - | few | TRBV10-3 | TGTGCCAGCAGTTATGGACAGAGGAACACTGAAGCTTTCTTT | CASSYGQRNTEAFF
TRBJ2-3 | TRBD2 | - | TRBV11-2 | TGTGCCAGCAGCTGGGCAGGGAGGGGAGATACGCAGTATTTT | CASSWAGRGDTQYF
TRBJ1-1 | - | - | TRBV4-3 | TGCGCCAGCAGCCAAGACGGCGGGGGGCAAACTGAAGCTTTCTTT | CASSQDGGGQTEAFF
TRBJ1-2 | - | few | TRBV29-1 | TGCAGCGTCCCATTAGATACCAGGGGAGACTATGGCTACACCTTC | CSVPLDTRGDYGYTF
TRBJ2-1 | - | - | TRBV13 | TGTGCCAGCAGCCCCGTAGGCGGGGATGAGCAGTTCTTC | CASSPVGGDEQFF
TRBJ2-7 | TRBD1 | - | TRBV13 | TGTGCCAGCAGGCGGGGACAGGGGGGCCCCGAGCAGTACTTC | CASRRGQGGPEQYF
TRBJ2-5 | - | few | TRBV2 | TGTGCCAGCAGTGAAGCGGGGGTGGAGACCCAGTACTTC | CASSEAGVETQYF
TRBJ1-4 | - | few | TRBV7-8 | TGTGCCAGCAGCTTATCTGCAACTAATGAAAAACTGTTTTTT | CASSLSATNEKLFF
TRBJ1-6 | - | - | TRBV10-1 | TGCGCCAGCAGTCAGTCCAATAATTCACCCCTCCACTTT | CASSQSNNSPLHF
TRBJ1-2 | TRBD1 | few | TRBV27 | TGTGCCAGCAGGGACAGGGTTAACTATGGCTACACCTTC | CASRDRVNYGYTF
TRBJ2-7 | - | - | TRBV2 | TGTGCCAGCACCTTTCCTGGAGACTACGAGCAGTACTTC | CASTFPGDYEQYF
TRBJ1-2 | - | - | TRBV29-1 | TGCAGCGTTGATCGTAGTCTAGTGACAACTATCGGCTATGGCTACACCTTC | CSVDRSLVTTIGYGYTF
TRBJ2-5 | TRBD2 | - | TRBV10-2 | TGCGCCAGCAGTGATAGCGGGGGATCCCAAGAGACCCAGTACTTC | CASSDSGGSQETQYF
TRBJ2-7 | TRBD1 | - | TRBV5-6 | TGTGCCAGCAGCTTACCTAGGACAGGGGTCCACGAGCAGTACTTC | CASSLPRTGVHEQYF
TRBJ2-7 | - | few | TRBV2 | TGTGCCAGGGGGACCGACTCCAGCTCCTACGAGCAGTACTTC | CARGTDSSSYEQYF
TRBJ1-1 | TRBD1 | few | TRBV19 | TGTGCCAGTAGTAGCAAACACAGGGGGTTCATGAACACTGAAGCTTTCTTT | CASSSKHRGFMNTEAFF
TRBJ2-7 | - | once | TRBV11-2 | TGTGCCAGCAGCTTCGGCCCCGAGCAGTACTTC | CASSFGPEQYF
TRBJ2-5 | - | - | TRBV28 | TGTGCCAGCAGGCCCCCGGGACTCAGTAGGGAGACCCAGTACTTC | CASRPPGLSRETQYF
TRBJ1-1 | - | - | TRBV6-5 | TGTGCCAGCAGTTACGAGGTACAGACTGAAGCTTTCTTT | CASSYEVQTEAFF
TRBJ1-2 | - | few | TRBV27 | TGTGCCAGCAGTTTGGTTCAGCGCCCGGTTGGGTTGGATGGCTACACCTTC | CASSLVQRPVGLDGYTF
TRBJ2-6 | - | few | TRBV10-3 | TGTGCCATCATGGACACCGGGAGCTCTGGGGCCAACGTCCTGACTTTC | CAIMDTGSSGANVLTF
TRBJ2-2 | - | few | TRBV5-1 | TGCGCCAGCAGTAGGACAGCCAACACCGGGGAGCTGTTTTTT | CASSRTANTGELFF
TRBJ2-3 | - | - | TRBV7-6 | TGTGCCAGCAGCTTAGGAAGTGCGCGGGCTACGTACACAGATACGCAGTATTTT | CASSLGSARATYTDTQYF
TRBJ1-1 | - | once | TRBV6-6 | TGTGCCAGCAGACGAGCTTCTCGGGACATGAACACTGAAGCTTTCTTT | CASRRASRDMNTEAFF
TRBJ1-2 | TRBD1 | - | TRBV7-2 | TGTGCCAGCAGCCTTACTACGACAGGGGGCTATGGCTACACCTTC | CASSLTTTGGYGYTF
TRBJ1-1 | - | few | TRBV27 | TGTGCCAGCAGTCAACGGGACGCCCGCGTAGGGACTGAAGCTTTCTTT | CASSQRDARVGTEAFF
TRBJ1-2 | TRBD1 | - | TRBV7-8 | TGTGCCAGCAGCGATGGAACAGGGGACTCGGATGGCTACACCTTC | CASSDGTGDSDGYTF
TRBJ1-5 | TRBD1 | - | TRBV7-8 | TGTGTCACGACAGGGGGGTACAATCAGCCCCAGCATTTT | CVTTGGYNQPQHF
TRBJ2-3 | - | - | TRBV9 | TGTGCCAGCAGCGTAGTGACAGATACGCAGTATTTT | CASSVVTDTQYF
TRBJ2-1 | TRBD1 | few | TRBV6-6 | TGTGCCAGCAGTTGGACAGGGGGAGTCAATGAGCAGTTCTTC | CASSWTGGVNEQFF
TRBJ2-6 | - | - | TRBV28 | TGTGCCAGCAGTTTAGCGCCGAGAGTCTCTGGGGCCAACGTCCTGACTTTC | CASSLAPRVSGANVLTF
TRBJ2-1 | - | - | TRBV10-1 | TGCGCCAGCAGTGAGTCGGGTCAGAACTACAATGAGCAGTTCTTC | CASSESGQNYNEQFF
TRBJ2-3 | - | once | TRBV6-1 | TGTGCCAGCAGTGACGGGACTAGCACAGATACGCAGTATTTT | CASSDGTSTDTQYF
TRBJ2-3 | - | few | TRBV7-9 | TGTGCCAACGGAATGGAGGGAGATACGCAGTATTTT | CANGMEGDTQYF
TRBJ2-1 | TRBD1 | - | TRBV6-6 | TGTGCCAGCAGTCGCGACAGGGCCCATGAGCAGTTCTTC | CASSRDRAHEQFF
TRBJ2-6 | TRBD2 | once | TRBV5-4 | TGTGCCAGCAGCTCCACAGCGGGGGGGCCTGGGGCCAACGTCCTGACTTTC | CASSSTAGGPGANVLTF
TRBJ2-7 | - | - | TRBV5-8 | TGTGCCAGCAGCCTCGGGACCCGTACCTACGAGCAGTACTTC | CASSLGTRTYEQYF
TRBJ1-5 | - | - | TRBV10-3 | TGTGCCATCAGTGAGTCGCGGGGGGGCAATCAGCCCCAGCATTTT | CAISESRGGNQPQHF
TRBJ2-7 | TRBD1 | - | TRBV2 | TGTGCCAGCAGGAGCCCGGACAGGGGGACCTACGAGCAGTACTTC | CASRSPDRGTYEQYF
TRBJ1-2 | - | - | TRBV25-1 | TGTGCCAGCAGTCAGATGTATGGCTACACCTTC | CASSQMYGYTF
TRBJ2-6 | - | - | TRBV10-3 | TGTGCCATCAGTGAGTCGAAGGGGTCTGGGGCCAACGTCCTGACTTTC | CAISESKGSGANVLTF
TRBJ2-2 | - | few | TRBV11-2 | TGTGCCAGCAGTCTTGGGGCCGGGGAGCTGTTTTTT | CASSLGAGELFF